This TCR beta chain was captured in a study of T cells after yellow fever vaccination. General observations from the study: The secondary response peaked faster, at day 5 versus 15, but was weaker. The booster response re-showed most primary clones: around 95% CD4, 88% CD8.

Details on this clonotype: Antigen: not known.

Generation of TCR cDNA used 5'RACE template switching (which added a universal primer site and UMIs). TCRdb reanalysed the 5' RACE reads using MiXCR and keeps one entry per CDR3 protein. Of about 320,000 distinct CDR3 sequences listed, about 10% are singletons. Germline loops: CDR1 SGHTA, CDR2 FQGNSA. V was pared by 3 bases and J by 7 bases, with 2 bases between. The CDR3 has 10 amino acids. The receptor comes from a man aged 18 to 29 who received the YFV17D yellow fever vaccine. The sequenced sample was CD4+ T cells sorted from PBMCs, obtained 45 days after the yellow fever booster vaccination. This sequence joins TRBV7-2 and TRBJ2-3; D call uncertain. Here the CDR3 reads CASSFNTQYF. The CDR3 nucleotides are TGTGCCAGCAGCTTCAATACGCAGTATTTT.